Each of the 32 T cell receptor beta chains below was sequenced from the same sample in a study of blood T cell repertoires in COVID-19. Profiling relied on immunoSEQ multiplex PCR, and the TCRdb table lists in-frame clones only, not all of them. The sample carries roughly 150,000 clones, about 90% recorded once. The sample taken for sequencing was peripheral blood. The receptor set was obtained from a woman in her 70s with acute or convalescent COVID-19.

This clone has just one count. The V and J genes are TRBV9 and TRBJ2-3; D is uncertain. Germline CDR1 reads SGDLS; CDR2 reads YYNGEE. The CDR3 length is 13 residues. Deletions cut 4 bases from V and 1 base from J, with 7 bases between. The CDR3 sequence: CASSLPGTDTQYF. The DNA of the CDR3 is TGTGCCAGCAGCCTCCCGGGCACAGATACGCAGTATTTT.

This clone was seen just once. The genes are TRBV7-6 and TRBJ1-2, with D possibly matching TRBD1 (6 bases). Germline V CDR1 and CDR2: SGHVS, FNYEAQ. The CDR3 is 15 amino acids. V was trimmed by 4 bases and J by 4 bases, leaving 16 bases between them. The CDR3 spells CASSSPGVASYGYTF. CDR3 bases: TGTGCCAGCAGCTCCCCAGGGGTAGCCTCCTATGGCTACACCTTC. The complete variable domain, with remaining parts taken from reference TRBV7-6 and TRBJ1-2, reads GAGVSQSPRYKVTKRGQDVALRCDPISGHVSLYWYRQALGQGPEFLTYFNYEAQQDKSGLPNDRFSAERPEGSISTLTIQRTEQRDSAMYRCASSSPGVASYGYTFGSGTRLTVV.

The chain joins TRBV5-8 to TRBJ1-2; D is ambiguous. V gave up 0 bases and J gave up 7 bases, with 19 bases separating them. CDR1 SGHTS and CDR2 YDEGEE come from the germline V gene. CDR3 length: 16 residues. The CDR3 reads CASSLAALRVHRGYTF. The CDR3 bases are TGTGCCAGCAGCTTGGCCGCACTCCGGGTTCATCGTGGCTACACCTTC.

The chain is built from TRBV5-4 and TRBJ1-4, with TRBD1 matching over 7 bases. Per the germline V gene, CDR1 is SGHNT and CDR2 is YYREEE (reference sequence). The junction had 7 bases not matched to a gene; V was cut back by 4 bases and J by 4 bases. There are 15 residues in the CDR3. The CDR3 DNA is TGTGCCAGCAGCATCGGACAGGACTATAATGAAAAACTGTTTTTT. Translated, it gives CASSIGQDYNEKLFF.

The chain couples TRBV4-3 to TRBJ2-7, with 7 bases aligning to TRBD1. V lost 0 bases, J lost 3 bases, and 11 bases stayed unmatched. The V gene's germline CDR1 is LGHNA and CDR2 YSLEER. The CDR3 sequence is 17 residues long. The CDR3 reads CASSQELDGTANYEQYF. Written as DNA, the CDR3 is TGCGCCAGCAGCCAAGAACTAGACGGGACAGCGAACTACGAGCAGTACTTC.

The DNA for the CDR3 is TGTGCCAGCAGTGGACAGGGGTACCAAGAGACCCAGTACTTC. This encodes CASSGQGYQETQYF. The genes are TRBV2 and TRBJ2-5; TRBD1 matches at 8 bases. The CDR3 contains 14 residues. Trimming cost V 4 bases and J 0 bases; bases outside gene matches: 1. The germline gives CDR1 SNHLY, CDR2 FYNNEI.

V and J are TRBV12-5 and TRBJ2-5, with unresolved D. Trimming left V 7 bases short and J 5 bases short, with 11 bases between. This CDR3 has 12 amino acids. Germline loops: CDR1 LGHNT, CDR2 FRNRAP. The DNA of the CDR3 is TGTGCTAGTGCCCTTACAACGGAGACCCAGTACTTC. It translates to CASALTTETQYF.

CDR3 protein: CASSRSQRTGSSEKLFF. In nucleotides, the CDR3 is TGCGCCAGCAGCCGAAGCCAAAGGACAGGGTCTTCGGAAAAACTGTTTTTT. This chain uses TRBV4-1 with TRBJ1-4; 8 nucleotides line up with TRBD1. The CDR3 totals 17 residues. With V trimmed by 4 bases and J by 8 bases, 15 bases remained unmatched. Germline V gene lookup returns CDR1 MGHRA and CDR2 YSYEKL.

The V call is TRBV12-3 or TRBV12-4, the J call TRBJ1-1; perhaps TRBD1 as D (6 bases). This CDR3 is 13 amino acids long. Trimming stripped 6 bases from V and 6 bases from J, with 14 bases between. DNA for the CDR3: TGTGCCAGCAGCCCGGGCAGGGGCGCTGAAGCTTTCTTT. Amino acids: CASSPGRGAEAFF.

The chain joins TRBV9 to TRBJ2-3, with TRBD1 as a possible D gene (6 bases). This CDR3 spans 16 amino acids. Germline CDR1 is SGDLS and CDR2 is YYNGEE. V was trimmed by 0 bases and J by 0 bases, leaving 11 bases between them. CDR3: CASSVAGHSSTDTQYF. In DNA, the CDR3 is TGTGCCAGCAGCGTAGCGGGACACAGTAGCACAGATACGCAGTATTTT.

This clone has just a few counts. This CDR3 is also generated by other DNA sequences in the sample. The chain joins TRBV7-9 to TRBJ1-1; D perhaps matches TRBD1 (6 bases). The germline CDR1 and CDR2 sequences are SEHNR and FQNEAQ (reference sequence). The CDR3 runs 13 residues. Trimming shortened V by 5 bases and J by 2 bases, and 9 bases separated the two germline ends. The CDR3 reads CASSPDSNTEAFF. CDR3 bases: TGTGCCAGCAGCCCGGACAGTAACACTGAAGCTTTCTTT.

This clone was picked up one time. This chain connects TRBV6-5 to TRBJ1-5; D possibly corresponds to TRBD1 (6 bases). This CDR3 is built from 15 residues. CDR1 is MNHEY and CDR2 is SVGAGI in the germline V gene. V lost 5 bases to trimming and J lost 4 bases, with 15 bases between them. CDR3 bases: TGTGCCAGCAGTCACCAACGGACAGTTAATCAGCCCCAGCATTTT. Protein product: CASSHQRTVNQPQHF.

The genes are TRBV27 and TRBJ2-7, with 10 bases lining up with TRBD1. Germline-derived CDR1 and CDR2 are MNHEY and SMNVEV (reference sequence). The ends lost 4 bases at V and 2 bases at J; junction bases unmatched: 5. The CDR3 spans 15 residues. The DNA for the CDR3 is TGTGCCAGCAGTTACGGGACAGGGGAAACCTACGAGCAGTACTTC. It yields the protein CASSYGTGETYEQYF.

V and J are TRBV5-1 and TRBJ2-1; D call uncertain. V was shortened by 1 base and J by 4 bases, with 9 bases between the two germline ends. The CDR3 is 14 amino acids. CDR1 and CDR2 (germline): SGHRS, YFSETQ. The CDR3 loop reads CASSLMQSYNEQFF. CDR3 coding DNA: TGCGCCAGCAGCTTGATGCAGTCTTACAATGAGCAGTTCTTC.

V is TRBV7-9 and J is TRBJ2-3; 9 nucleotides line up with TRBD1. The CDR3 covers 15 residues. The V and J ends lost 4 bases and 2 bases, in that order; junction bases with no gene match: 4. From germline, CDR1 is SEHNR and CDR2 FQNEAQ (reference sequence). The CDR3 DNA is TGTGCCAGCAGCTGGGACAGGGCAAACACAGATACGCAGTATTTT. This encodes CASSWDRANTDTQYF.

This clone was counted between two and nine times. The V gene is TRBV28, the J gene TRBJ2-7, with TRBD2 identical over 9 bases. CDR3 length equals 18 residues. Germline V lookup: CDR1 MDHEN, CDR2 SYDVKM. With V trimmed by 2 bases and J by 0 bases, 11 bases remained unmatched. This CDR3 is CASSLGTHLAGSSYEQYF. The CDR3 DNA is TGTGCCAGCAGTTTAGGGACCCATCTAGCGGGGTCCTCCTACGAGCAGTACTTC.

Regarding this clone: The same CDR3 also results from other DNA sequences found in this sample. This chain connects TRBV7-9 to TRBJ1-4; D not certain. Between the trimmed V and J ends, which lost 5 bases and 8 bases, there was a span of 24 bases. Per the germline V gene, CDR1 is SEHNR and CDR2 is FQNEAQ (reference sequence). The CDR3 is made up of 17 amino acids. The CDR3 DNA sequence: TGTGCCAGCAGCCCCCTGAGTGGGCGCGGGCCGGCCGAAAAACTGTTTTTT. Its translation is CASSPLSGRGPAEKLFF.

The CDR3 bases are TGTGCCAGTAGCGAGACAGGGGTGGGATCACCCCTCCACTTT. Translation gives CASSETGVGSPLHF. The rearrangement links TRBV19 to TRBJ1-6, with 8 bases lining up with TRBD1. Germline values: CDR1 LNHDA, CDR2 SQIVND (reference sequence). This CDR3 comprises 14 residues. With V trimmed by 6 bases and J by 10 bases, 8 bases remained unmatched.

This chain links TRBV6-5 with TRBJ1-2; TRBD1 matches 9 bases. CDR3 length: 15 residues. The germline CDR1 and CDR2 sequences are MNHEY and SVGAGI. With 6 bases clipped from V and 2 bases from J, the junction kept 7 bases outside the gene matches. The CDR3 protein is CASRGAGTGNYGYTF. CDR3 DNA: TGTGCCAGCAGGGGGGCCGGGACAGGGAACTATGGCTACACCTTC.

V is TRBV7-9 and J is TRBJ1-2; D is possibly TRBD1 (5 bases). The CDR3 has 16 amino acids. V lost 0 bases, J lost 8 bases, and 19 bases lay in between. The germline V gene has CDR1 SEHNR and CDR2 FQNEAQ (reference sequence). CDR3 nucleotide sequence: TGTGCCAGCAGCTTAGCCCCTCGACAGCCTCGGGCGGGCTACACCTTC. Its protein is CASSLAPRQPRAGYTF.

This clone appeared a few times. The chain employs TRBV5-1 and TRBJ1-1, with TRBD1 as a possible D gene (6 bases). The CDR3 has 15 residues. V was trimmed by 4 bases and J by 1 base, leaving 14 bases between them. Germline V gene data show CDR1 as SGHRS and CDR2 as YFSETQ. CDR3 residues: CASSPTGLENTEAFF. CDR3 nucleotide sequence: TGCGCCAGCAGCCCGACAGGTCTCGAGAACACTGAAGCTTTCTTT.

The rearrangement uses TRBV7-2 and TRBJ2-7; 15 nucleotides line up with TRBD2. Germline CDR1 is SGHTA and CDR2 is FQGNSA. With 5 bases clipped from V and 5 bases from J, the junction kept 7 bases outside the gene matches. The CDR3 length is 16 residues. In DNA, the CDR3 is TGTGCCAGCAGCAGAGGACTAGCGGGGGGGCTGGACGAGCAGTACTTC. This translates into CASSRGLAGGLDEQYF.

V and J are TRBV7-9 and TRBJ1-5, with 8 bases that match TRBD1. With 2 bases clipped from V and 6 bases from J, the junction kept 3 bases outside the gene matches. Per germline, CDR1 SEHNR and CDR2 FQNEAQ (reference sequence). CDR3 length equals 14 residues. CDR3 nucleotide sequence: TGTGCCAGCAGCTTACAGGGGGCTGTTCAGCCCCAGCATTTT. Translating gives CASSLQGAVQPQHF.

The chain links TRBV6-5 to TRBJ1-2; TRBD1 aligns across 7 bases. This CDR3 has 13 amino acids. V was pared by 6 bases and J by 5 bases, with 6 bases of the junction left unmatched. Germline V CDR1 and CDR2: MNHEY, SVGAGI. CDR3 region: CASSARQGYGYTF. The DNA of the CDR3 is TGTGCCAGCAGCGCTCGACAGGGATATGGCTACACCTTC.

This rearrangement joins TRBV4-2 to TRBJ1-4; a weak D match, TRBD1 (6 bases). In germline, CDR1 is LGHNA, CDR2 YNFKEQ. The V gene lost 3 bases and the J gene lost 2 bases, with 13 bases spanning the gap. The CDR3 has 16 amino acids. CDR3 DNA sequence: TGTGCCAGCAGCCACCCGCGGACAGCTACTAATGAAAAACTGTTTTTT. Its translation is CASSHPRTATNEKLFF.

This rearrangement joins TRBV2 to TRBJ2-3; tentatively, D is TRBD2 (6 bases). Germline V gene data show CDR1 as SNHLY and CDR2 as FYNNEI. With 3 bases removed from V and 2 bases from J, the gap between germline ends came to 12 bases. The CDR3 loop spans 15 amino acids. CDR3 in DNA: TGTGCCAGCAGTGATCCTTTAGCGGTCACAGATACGCAGTATTTT. This encodes CASSDPLAVTDTQYF.

This clone was counted a single time. The chain couples TRBV6-1 to TRBJ2-1; TRBD1 agrees at 11 bases. The V gene end was trimmed by 1 base and the J gene end by 6 bases; junction bases not matched to a gene: 8. Germline V gene sequence: CDR1 MNHNS, CDR2 SASEGT. The CDR3 is made up of 17 amino acids. The CDR3 loop is CASSEDALGQGGNEQFF. The DNA of the CDR3 is TGTGCCAGCAGTGAAGATGCTTTGGGACAGGGGGGCAATGAGCAGTTCTTC.

V is TRBV5-8 and J is TRBJ1-4; D gene unclear. Trimming removed 0 bases at V and 0 bases at J, with 12 bases between. The CDR3 contains 17 residues. CDR1 is SGHTS, CDR2 YDEGEE, per germline. CDR3 residues: CASSLAVQASTNEKLFF. Written as DNA, the CDR3 is TGTGCCAGCAGCTTGGCCGTTCAGGCCTCAACTAATGAAAAACTGTTTTTT.

This clone has only one observation. Additional DNA sequences in this sample encode the identical CDR3. The V and J genes are TRBV6-2 or TRBV6-3 and TRBJ1-5; no definite D call. V was trimmed by 4 bases and J by 4 bases, leaving 5 bases between them. Germline CDR1 MNHEY, CDR2 SVGEGT. This CDR3 has 12 residues. The DNA of the CDR3 is TGTGCCAGCAGTTTCCGGAATCAGCCCCAGCATTTT. This encodes CASSFRNQPQHF.

The chain employs TRBV18 and TRBJ1-6; 9 nucleotides agree with TRBD1. From germline, CDR1 is KGHSH and CDR2 LQKENI. The CDR3 runs to 15 residues. Germline trimming cut 4 bases from V and 8 bases from J; bases unmatched to any gene: 6. In nucleotides, the CDR3 is TGTGCCAGCTCACGCACAGGGGGCGCGGATTCACCCCTCCACTTT. It translates to CASSRTGGADSPLHF.

CDR3 amino acids: CASSYSRDTGMAGNTIYF. In DNA, the CDR3 is TGTGCCAGCAGTTACTCTCGGGACACCGGGATGGCTGGAAACACCATATATTTT. This chain joins TRBV6-2 or TRBV6-3 and TRBJ1-3, with D tentatively TRBD1 (6 bases). V was pared by 0 bases and J by 2 bases, with 17 bases between. There are 18 residues in the CDR3. Germline V gene sequence: CDR1 MNHEY, CDR2 SVGEGT.

The chain carries TRBV5-1 and TRBJ1-1, with a weak D call TRBD1 (5 bases). CDR1 and CDR2 (germline): SGHRS, YFSETQ. V lost 4 bases and J lost 0, with 13 bases in between. There are 15 residues in the CDR3. The CDR3 nucleotides are TGCGCCAGCAGCCGAGAAGTGACAGTGAACACTGAAGCTTTCTTT. Its protein product is CASSREVTVNTEAFF.